These T cell receptor beta chains were read from a single sample in a study of cytomegalovirus exposure and HLA in healthy donors. The method was immunoSEQ multiplex PCR; TCRdb's version includes in-frame clones alone and lacks a portion of them. The table records roughly 330,000 clones, about nine tenths of them present only once. The source material was PBMCs. The source of these receptors is a woman aged 30 to 39 in good health and CMV-seropositive. Each CDR3 is given with its conserved first and last residue. Fields, in order: clone size, CDR3 length, J gene, D gene, V gene, CDR3 protein, CDR3 DNA. D genes are given only for firm matches. Clone size is given for some rows only: seen once, a few or many times, or a class if the clone is expanded.

abundance: NA
len: 16
j_gene: TRBJ2-7
d_gene: NA
v_gene: TRBV27
CDR3aa: CASSLSFGRFHYEQYF
CDR3nt: TGTGCCAGCAGTTTATCGTTCGGGCGGTTTCACTACGAGCAGTACTTC

abundance: once
len: 12
j_gene: TRBJ2-1
d_gene: NA
v_gene: TRBV7-2
CDR3aa: CASSLQGIEQFF
CDR3nt: TGTGCCAGCAGCTTACAGGGAATTGAGCAGTTCTTC

abundance: NA
len: 16
j_gene: TRBJ2-1
d_gene: TRBD2
v_gene: TRBV28
CDR3aa: CASRKTSGRMYNEQFF
CDR3nt: TGTGCCAGCAGGAAGACTAGCGGGAGAATGTACAATGAGCAGTTCTTC

abundance: NA
len: 17
j_gene: TRBJ2-6
d_gene: NA
v_gene: TRBV2
CDR3aa: CASSDGQGPSGANVLTF
CDR3nt: TGTGCCAGCAGTGACGGCCAGGGCCCATCTGGGGCCAACGTCCTGACTTTC

abundance: NA
len: 18
j_gene: TRBJ1-5
d_gene: TRBD1
v_gene: TRBV13
CDR3aa: CASSFNISRGLGNQPQHF
CDR3nt: TGTGCCAGCAGCTTTAACATATCCAGGGGGCTTGGCAATCAGCCCCAGCATTTT

abundance: NA
len: 13
j_gene: TRBJ2-5
d_gene: TRBD2
v_gene: TRBV27
CDR3aa: CASRGLGQETQYF
CDR3nt: TGTGCCAGCCGTGGACTAGGGCAAGAGACCCAGTACTTC

abundance: NA
len: 14
j_gene: TRBJ1-2
d_gene: NA
v_gene: TRBV5-6
CDR3aa: CASSLVGTFSGYTF
CDR3nt: TGTGCCAGCAGCTTGGTTGGGACCTTTTCAGGCTACACCTTC

abundance: NA
len: 14
j_gene: TRBJ2-7
d_gene: TRBD2
v_gene: TRBV6-1
CDR3aa: CASRPGTSGYEQYF
CDR3nt: TGTGCCAGCAGACCCGGGACTAGCGGATACGAGCAGTACTTC

abundance: NA
len: 14
j_gene: TRBJ2-7
d_gene: NA
v_gene: TRBV5-3
CDR3aa: CARSEGSLTYEQYF
CDR3nt: TGTGCCAGAAGCGAGGGTTCTCTCACCTACGAGCAGTACTTC

abundance: few
len: 15
j_gene: TRBJ2-2
d_gene: NA
v_gene: TRBV19
CDR3aa: CASNPLQRNTGELFF
CDR3nt: TGTGCCAGTAACCCTCTGCAGCGGAACACCGGGGAGCTGTTTTTT

abundance: NA
len: 15
j_gene: TRBJ2-7
d_gene: TRBD1
v_gene: TRBV28
CDR3aa: CASSFRGQKYYEQYF
CDR3nt: TGTGCCAGCAGTTTTCGGGGACAGAAATACTACGAGCAGTACTTC

abundance: NA
len: 12
j_gene: TRBJ1-2
d_gene: TRBD1
v_gene: TRBV29-1
CDR3aa: CSAPTGGGGYTF
CDR3nt: TGCAGCGCTCCTACAGGGGGCGGAGGCTACACCTTC

abundance: NA
len: 16
j_gene: TRBJ2-2
d_gene: NA
v_gene: TRBV19
CDR3aa: CASTRWQGGFTGELFF
CDR3nt: TGTGCCAGTACCCGGTGGCAGGGGGGATTCACCGGGGAGCTGTTTTTT

abundance: NA
len: 15
j_gene: TRBJ1-2
d_gene: NA
v_gene: TRBV6-5
CDR3aa: CASSYSSQGWYGYTF
CDR3nt: TGTGCCAGCAGTTACTCCTCCCAGGGGTGGTATGGCTACACCTTC

abundance: NA
len: 15
j_gene: TRBJ1-2
d_gene: TRBD1
v_gene: TRBV25-1
CDR3aa: CASTKGDRANYGYTF
CDR3nt: TGTGCCAGCACGAAGGGCGACAGGGCCAACTATGGCTACACCTTC

abundance: NA
len: 14
j_gene: TRBJ2-7
d_gene: NA
v_gene: TRBV29-1
CDR3aa: CSVTPGLNSYEQYF
CDR3nt: TGCAGCGTTACCCCGGGACTGAACTCCTACGAGCAGTACTTC

abundance: NA
len: 13
j_gene: TRBJ2-5
d_gene: TRBD1
v_gene: TRBV4-1
CDR3aa: CASLGQNQETQYF
CDR3nt: TGCGCCAGCTTGGGACAGAACCAAGAGACCCAGTACTTC

abundance: NA
len: 14
j_gene: TRBJ1-2
d_gene: NA
v_gene: TRBV6-1
CDR3aa: CASSVSVGNRGYTF
CDR3nt: TGTGCCAGCAGCGTTTCTGTGGGGAATCGTGGCTACACCTTC

abundance: NA
len: 12
j_gene: TRBJ2-7
d_gene: NA
v_gene: TRBV19
CDR3aa: CATGDGVLEQYF
CDR3nt: TGTGCCACGGGGGATGGAGTACTCGAGCAGTACTTC

abundance: NA
len: 13
j_gene: TRBJ1-1
d_gene: NA
v_gene: TRBV6-1
CDR3aa: CASSERGVTEAFF
CDR3nt: TGTGCCAGCAGTGAAAGGGGGGTGACCGAAGCTTTCTTT

abundance: NA
len: 16
j_gene: TRBJ1-2
d_gene: TRBD1
v_gene: TRBV6-1
CDR3aa: CASSEVIGTGSYGYTF
CDR3nt: TGTGCCAGCAGTGAAGTGATAGGGACAGGTAGCTATGGCTACACCTTC

abundance: NA
len: 12
j_gene: TRBJ2-7
d_gene: NA
v_gene: TRBV27
CDR3aa: CASSLRGYEQYF
CDR3nt: TGTGCCAGCAGTTTACGAGGATACGAGCAGTACTTC

abundance: NA
len: 15
j_gene: TRBJ2-2
d_gene: TRBD1
v_gene: TRBV30
CDR3aa: CAWKRTGLGTGELFF
CDR3nt: TGTGCCTGGAAGCGGACAGGGCTGGGCACCGGGGAGCTGTTTTTT

abundance: NA
len: 15
j_gene: TRBJ2-1
d_gene: TRBD1
v_gene: TRBV11-3
CDR3aa: CASSQWDRGYNEQFF
CDR3nt: TGTGCCAGCAGCCAATGGGACAGGGGTTACAATGAGCAGTTCTTC

abundance: NA
len: 12
j_gene: TRBJ1-1
d_gene: NA
v_gene: TRBV13
CDR3aa: CASSSRGPEAFF
CDR3nt: TGTGCCAGCAGCTCCCGAGGGCCTGAAGCTTTCTTT

abundance: NA
len: 15
j_gene: TRBJ2-1
d_gene: TRBD1
v_gene: TRBV7-6
CDR3aa: CASSPPGQGYNEQFF
CDR3nt: TGTGCCAGCAGCCCCCCAGGACAGGGCTACAATGAGCAGTTCTTC

abundance: NA
len: 13
j_gene: TRBJ1-2
d_gene: NA
v_gene: TRBV28
CDR3aa: CASSLGDWYGYTF
CDR3nt: TGTGCCAGCAGTTTGGGGGACTGGTATGGCTACACCTTC

abundance: NA
len: 15
j_gene: TRBJ1-1
d_gene: NA
v_gene: TRBV6-5
CDR3aa: CASSPLPRSFTEAFF
CDR3nt: TGTGCCAGCAGCCCTCTACCACGCAGTTTCACTGAAGCTTTCTTT

abundance: NA
len: 15
j_gene: TRBJ2-2
d_gene: NA
v_gene: TRBV29-1
CDR3aa: CSVGVAGRNTGELFF
CDR3nt: TGCAGCGTTGGAGTCGCCGGGAGAAACACCGGGGAGCTGTTTTTT

abundance: few
len: 16
j_gene: TRBJ2-1
d_gene: TRBD2
v_gene: TRBV29-1
CDR3aa: CSVPGLAGFIYNEQFF
CDR3nt: TGCAGCGTGCCGGGACTAGCGGGGTTTATCTACAATGAGCAGTTCTTC

abundance: NA
len: 14
j_gene: TRBJ1-2
d_gene: NA
v_gene: TRBV30
CDR3aa: CAWSNGAGSNGYTF
CDR3nt: TGTGCCTGGTCCAACGGCGCAGGGAGTAACGGCTACACCTTC

abundance: NA
len: 11
j_gene: TRBJ2-7
d_gene: NA
v_gene: TRBV7-9
CDR3aa: CASSLGQEQYF
CDR3nt: TGTGCCAGCAGCTTAGGTCAGGAGCAGTACTTC

abundance: NA
len: 14
j_gene: TRBJ2-2
d_gene: NA
v_gene: TRBV7-6
CDR3aa: CASSPYREPGELFF
CDR3nt: TGTGCCAGCAGCCCATACAGGGAACCCGGGGAGCTGTTTTTT

abundance: NA
len: 14
j_gene: TRBJ1-2
d_gene: TRBD1
v_gene: TRBV4-1
CDR3aa: CASSQVGQGSGYTF
CDR3nt: TGCGCCAGCAGCCAAGTAGGACAGGGCTCCGGCTACACCTTC

abundance: NA
len: 14
j_gene: TRBJ2-1
d_gene: NA
v_gene: TRBV5-6
CDR3aa: CASTWGSSYNEQFF
CDR3nt: TGTGCCAGCACCTGGGGGAGCTCCTACAATGAGCAGTTCTTC

abundance: NA
len: 14
j_gene: TRBJ1-2
d_gene: NA
v_gene: TRBV7-9
CDR3aa: CASSPEIANYGYTF
CDR3nt: TGTGCCAGCAGCCCAGAAATAGCTAACTATGGCTACACCTTC

abundance: NA
len: 17
j_gene: TRBJ2-1
d_gene: NA
v_gene: TRBV5-4
CDR3aa: CASSLALLAGSYNEQFF
CDR3nt: TGTGCCAGCAGCTTGGCCTTGTTAGCAGGCTCCTACAATGAGCAGTTCTTC

abundance: NA
len: 15
j_gene: TRBJ2-7
d_gene: NA
v_gene: TRBV7-2
CDR3aa: CASSLVIGPVGEQYF
CDR3nt: TGTGCCAGCAGCTTAGTAATAGGCCCGGTGGGGGAGCAGTACTTC

abundance: NA
len: 13
j_gene: TRBJ1-2
d_gene: NA
v_gene: TRBV30
CDR3aa: CAWAPGGADGYTF
CDR3nt: TGTGCCTGGGCCCCGGGAGGGGCTGATGGCTACACCTTC

abundance: NA
len: 16
j_gene: TRBJ2-7
d_gene: NA
v_gene: TRBV4-3
CDR3aa: CASSQDRSTSTYEQYF
CDR3nt: TGCGCCAGCAGCCAAGATCGAAGCACCTCTACCTACGAGCAGTACTTC

abundance: NA
len: 15
j_gene: TRBJ2-7
d_gene: TRBD1
v_gene: TRBV27
CDR3aa: CASSSSGGGYYEQYF
CDR3nt: TGTGCCAGCAGTTCTTCAGGGGGCGGGTACTACGAGCAGTACTTC

abundance: NA
len: 13
j_gene: TRBJ2-7
d_gene: NA
v_gene: TRBV13
CDR3aa: CASADRSRGEQYF
CDR3nt: TGTGCCAGCGCCGACAGGAGCCGTGGGGAGCAGTACTTC

abundance: few
len: 13
j_gene: TRBJ1-2
d_gene: NA
v_gene: TRBV4-2
CDR3aa: CASSQDLRSGYTF
CDR3nt: TGTGCCAGCAGCCAAGATCTCAGGTCTGGCTACACCTTC

abundance: NA
len: 14
j_gene: TRBJ2-5
d_gene: NA
v_gene: TRBV7-2
CDR3aa: CASSLFPGEGTQYF
CDR3nt: TGTGCCAGCAGCTTATTCCCGGGAGAGGGGACCCAGTACTTC

abundance: NA
len: 15
j_gene: TRBJ2-1
d_gene: TRBD1
v_gene: TRBV5-5
CDR3aa: CASSLLQGAFNEQFF
CDR3nt: TGTGCCAGCAGCTTGTTGCAGGGGGCCTTCAATGAGCAGTTCTTC

abundance: once
len: 14
j_gene: TRBJ2-7
d_gene: NA
v_gene: TRBV5-1
CDR3aa: CASSYPGPENEQYF
CDR3nt: TGCGCCAGCAGTTACCCGGGACCAGAAAACGAGCAGTACTTC